The 26 T cell receptor beta chains below come from one sample, sequenced in a study of blood T cell repertoires in COVID-19. The table came from immunoSEQ multiplex PCR; TCRdb's copy has only in-frame clones and leaves some out. The table has 80,000 to 95,000 clones, about 83% seen once. The specimen sequenced was peripheral blood. All receptors derive from an older woman with acute or convalescent COVID-19.

V and J are TRBV2 and TRBJ1-6; D possibly corresponds to TRBD1 (6 bases). The CDR3 contains 14 residues. From germline, CDR1 is SNHLY and CDR2 FYNNEI. The V end was cut by 6 bases, the J end by 10 bases, with 16 bases between. The CDR3 spells CASRTRGGGSPLHF. The DNA for the CDR3 is TGTGCCAGCAGGACGCGAGGGGGGGGGTCACCCCTCCACTTT.

The chain recombines TRBV5-6 with TRBJ1-2; D might be TRBD1 (5 bases). Germline loops: CDR1 SGHDT, CDR2 YYEEEE. The CDR3 has 14 amino acids. The ends were cut back, 6 bases at V and 2 bases at J, with 14 bases in the middle. DNA of the CDR3: TGTGCCAGCAACGCACAGGCCCAAAACTATGGCTACACCTTC. Its translation is CASNAQAQNYGYTF.

The chain couples TRBV5-4 to TRBJ1-2; possibly TRBD1 for D (5 bases). The CDR3 totals 14 residues. The V end lost 10 bases, the J end lost 7 bases, and 23 bases lay between the germline ends. Germline V gene sequence: CDR1 SGHNT, CDR2 YYREEE (reference sequence). The CDR3: CASELAPGRGGYTF. The CDR3 nucleotides are TGTGCCTCCGAGTTGGCTCCCGGAAGGGGTGGCTACACCTTC. Full variable domain (missing parts from reference TRBV5-4 and TRBJ1-2): ETGVTQSPTHLIKTRGQQVTLRCSSQSGHNTVSWYQQALGQGPQFIFQYYREEENGRGNFPPRFSGLQFPNYSSELNVNALELDDSALYLCASELAPGRGGYTFGSGTRLTVV.

The rearrangement uses TRBV5-4 and TRBJ2-2, with 13 positions matching TRBD2. The germline CDR1 and CDR2 sequences are SGHNT and YYREEE (reference sequence). The J segment lost 6 bases and the V segment lost 3 bases, leaving 8 bases of the junction unmatched. The CDR3 sequence is 17 residues long. The CDR3 coding sequence is TGTGCCAGCAGCTCCACCTCAACTAGCGGGAGGGCCGGGGAGCTGTTTTTT. It specifies CASSSTSTSGRAGELFF.

V usage is TRBV11-2 and J usage is TRBJ1-1; D not certain. The germline V gene encodes CDR1 SGHAT and CDR2 FQNNGV. CDR3 size: 14 residues. V was cut by 1 base and J by 2 bases, with 8 bases left in between. CDR3 DNA sequence: TGTGCCAGCAGCTTAGGGTATGGCAACACTGAAGCTTTCTTT. Translated, it gives CASSLGYGNTEAFF.

The genes are TRBV13 and TRBJ2-5; 14 bases line up with TRBD2. With 6 bases clipped from V and 1 base from J, the junction kept 10 bases outside the gene matches. Per the germline V gene, CDR1 is PRHDT and CDR2 is FYEKMQ (reference sequence). The CDR3 contains 18 residues. The chain's CDR3 is CASRVGLAGVGPQETQYF. CDR3 nucleotide sequence: TGTGCCAGCAGAGTGGGACTAGCGGGAGTAGGGCCCCAAGAGACCCAGTACTTC.

The genes are TRBV30 and TRBJ2-3; TRBD2 aligns across 13 bases. Trimming at V came to 3 bases and at J to 3 bases, leaving 6 bases not matched to a gene. This CDR3 region has 16 residues. CDR1 and CDR2 (germline): GTSNPN, SVGIG (reference sequence). In DNA, the CDR3 is TGTGCCTGGAGCGACAGACTAGCGGGAGGTACAGATACGCAGTATTTT. The encoded protein is CAWSDRLAGGTDTQYF. Full variable domain (rest looked up from reference TRBV30 and TRBJ2-3): SQTIHQWPATLVQPVGSPLSLECTVEGTSNPNLYWYRQAAGRGLQLLFYSVGIGQISSEVPQNLSASRPQDRQFILSSKKLLLSDSGFYLCAWSDRLAGGTDTQYFGPGTRLTVL.

The chain joins TRBV3-1 (or the pseudogene TRBV3-2) to TRBJ1-6; D is unresolved. Germline loops: CDR1 LGHDT, CDR2 YNNKEL (reference sequence). The CDR3 is 14 amino acids. V lost 3 bases and J 9 bases, leaving 12 bases between the germline ends. CDR3 protein: CASSQMTVISPLHF. The CDR3 coding sequence is TGTGCCAGCAGCCAGATGACTGTAATTTCACCCCTCCACTTT.

The chain uses TRBV6-6 and TRBJ1-1, with 11 bases fitting TRBD1. Germline CDR1 MNHNY, CDR2 SVGAGI (reference sequence). After removal of 6 bases from V and 4 bases from J, the junction contained 4 bases not matched to a gene. There are 14 residues in the CDR3. The CDR3 spells CASRGQGAGTEAFF. Here the CDR3 DNA reads TGTGCCAGCAGAGGACAGGGGGCGGGCACTGAAGCTTTCTTT.

This clone is a singleton in its sample. The chain links TRBV28 to TRBJ2-7; D call uncertain. CDR1 is MDHEN and CDR2 is SYDVKM in the germline V gene. V was trimmed by 6 bases and J by 4 bases, leaving 13 bases between them. CDR3 size: 13 residues. CDR3 nucleotides: TGTGCCAGCAGCCCTACAGAACTTTACGAGCAGTACGTC. Translation: CASSPTELYEQYV.

This chain joins TRBV11-3 and TRBJ2-1; TRBD2 aligns across 9 bases. CDR1 is SGHNT, CDR2 YENEEA, per germline. The ends lost 6 bases at V and 4 bases at J; junction bases unmatched: 10. The CDR3 is 16 residues long. CDR3: CASSPAGSGRYNEQFF. In DNA form, the CDR3 reads TGTGCCAGCAGTCCGGCCGGTAGCGGGAGATACAATGAGCAGTTCTTC.

The J gene is TRBJ2-3, the V gene TRBV19, with a tentative D call TRBD2 (6 bases). Looked up from germline, CDR1 is LNHDA and CDR2 is SQIVND (reference sequence). The CDR3 extends over 15 amino acids. V lost 6 bases and J 8 bases, leaving 21 bases between the germline ends. The CDR3 spells CASRTGGLGLGTQYF. The DNA for the CDR3 is TGTGCCAGTAGAACAGGAGGGCTAGGTCTCGGTACGCAGTATTTT.

The V call is TRBV28, the J call TRBJ1-5, with TRBD1 matching over 10 bases. V was pared by 6 bases and J by 7 bases, with 9 bases of the junction left unmatched. Germline V CDR1 and CDR2: MDHEN, SYDVKM. The CDR3 has 15 residues. The CDR3 here is CASSHGGTGAQPQHF. The CDR3 DNA is TGTGCCAGCAGCCATGGGGGGACAGGGGCGCAGCCCCAGCATTTT.

J is TRBJ2-2 and V is TRBV9; D gene ambiguous. Germline loops: CDR1 SGDLS, CDR2 YYNGEE. The CDR3 is 16 residues long. The V end lost 2 bases, the J end lost 0 bases, and 11 bases lay between the germline ends. The CDR3 sequence is CASSVDRSANTGELFF. CDR3 nucleotides: TGTGCCAGCAGCGTTGATAGAAGCGCGAACACCGGGGAGCTGTTTTTT.

V and J are TRBV28 and TRBJ2-5, with unresolved D. V gave up 5 bases and J gave up 5 bases, with 30 bases separating them. This CDR3 is 19 amino acids long. Germline V gene data show CDR1 as MDHEN and CDR2 as SYDVKM. The CDR3 here is CASSAYFPTLQASLETQYF. In nucleotides, the CDR3 is TGTGCCAGCAGTGCATATTTCCCCACCCTGCAGGCGTCTCTGGAGACCCAGTACTTC.

The V call is TRBV5-1, the J call TRBJ2-5; TRBD2 might be the D (5 bases). The CDR3 has 14 residues. The V and J ends lost 4 bases and 0 bases respectively, with 10 bases between them. Looked up from germline, CDR1 is SGHRS and CDR2 is YFSETQ. CDR3 protein: CASSPGEYQETQYF. CDR3 nucleotides: TGCGCCAGCAGCCCTGGGGAGTACCAAGAGACCCAGTACTTC.

This clone has only one observation. For the CDR3, the DNA is TGTGCCAGCAGCGGCGAGACAGATCAGCCCCAGCATTTT. It codes for CASSGETDQPQHF. The V gene is TRBV2, the J gene TRBJ1-5, with D perhaps matching TRBD1 (5 bases). Looked up from germline, CDR1 is SNHLY and CDR2 is FYNNEI. There are 13 residues in the CDR3. Deletions cut 6 bases from V and 5 bases from J, with 11 bases between.

V is TRBV4-1 and J is TRBJ2-3; D gene uncertain. Germline assignment: CDR1 MGHRA and CDR2 YSYEKL. The V and J ends lost 1 base and 4 bases respectively, with 6 bases between them. The CDR3 is made up of 13 amino acids. CDR3: CASSQVASDTQYF. CDR3 DNA: TGCGCCAGCAGCCAAGTAGCATCAGATACGCAGTATTTT.

This clone was counted once. The chain's CDR3 is CASSARWQGHNEQFF. The CDR3 nucleotides are TGTGCCAGCAGCGCCCGGTGGCAGGGCCACAATGAGCAGTTCTTC. The genes are TRBV9 and TRBJ2-1; tentatively, D is TRBD1 (5 bases). Per the germline V gene, CDR1 is SGDLS and CDR2 is YYNGEE. Deletions cut 3 bases from V and 5 bases from J, with 15 bases between. The CDR3 sequence is 15 residues long.

V is TRBV2 and J is TRBJ2-1; TRBD1 agrees at 12 bases. Germline V gives CDR1 SNHLY, CDR2 FYNNEI. The junction had 6 bases not matched to a gene; V was cut back by 6 bases and J by 6 bases. The CDR3 length is 15 residues. The CDR3, as DNA: TGTGCCAGCAGGGGGGACAGGGGGCACGGCAATGAGCAGTTCTTC. Translating it yields CASRGDRGHGNEQFF.

Only a few counts were recorded for this clone. This chain links TRBV5-1 with TRBJ2-2; D is ambiguous. This CDR3 is built from 16 residues. V gave up 1 base and J gave up 0 bases, with 10 bases separating them. Germline V gene sequence: CDR1 SGHRS, CDR2 YFSETQ. CDR3 nucleotide sequence: TGCGCCAGCAGCTTGAACTTGGGCGCGAACACCGGGGAGCTGTTTTTT. Protein product: CASSLNLGANTGELFF.

The chain couples TRBV30 to TRBJ1-1, with 7 positions matching TRBD1. The CDR3 runs 12 residues. CDR1 GTSNPN and CDR2 SVGIG come from the germline V gene (reference sequence). J was trimmed by 9 bases and V by 4 bases; bases with no gene match: 8. The CDR3 here is CAWTQGGNKAFF. DNA for the CDR3: TGTGCCTGGACCCAAGGGGGCAATAAAGCTTTCTTT.

The chain carries TRBV19 and TRBJ2-1; the match to TRBD1 covers 12 bases. The CDR3 consists of 18 residues. Germline V gives CDR1 LNHDA, CDR2 SQIVND (reference sequence). V lost 4 bases and J lost 5; bases outside the gene matches: 12. The CDR3 is CASSSGTGGARRDNEQFF. CDR3 in DNA: TGTGCCAGTAGTAGCGGGACAGGGGGCGCGAGGCGTGACAATGAGCAGTTCTTC.

This clone was seen a handful of times. The chain recombines TRBV28 with TRBJ1-2, with TRBD1 identical over 10 bases. The CDR3 extends over 15 amino acids. Looked up from germline, CDR1 is MDHEN and CDR2 is SYDVKM. The trim removed 3 bases at V and 8 bases at J, leaving 9 bases unmatched. The CDR3 sequence: CASSFPGTGVRGYTF. Here the CDR3 DNA reads TGTGCCAGCAGTTTCCCCGGGACAGGGGTCAGGGGCTACACCTTC.

The rearrangement links TRBV3-1 (or the pseudogene TRBV3-2) to TRBJ2-7, with 7 nucleotides matching TRBD2. The CDR3 length is 13 residues. With 4 bases clipped from V and 7 bases from J, the junction kept 7 bases outside the gene matches. Germline CDR1 and CDR2: LGHDT and YNNKEL (reference sequence). The CDR3 region is CASSLSRAGEQYV. The CDR3 DNA follows: TGTGCCAGCAGCCTGTCCAGAGCGGGGGAGCAGTACGTC.

This chain links TRBV3-1 (or the pseudogene TRBV3-2) with TRBJ1-2; 8 positions match TRBD1. The length of the CDR3 is 14 residues. After removal of 4 bases from V and 4 bases from J, the junction contained 5 bases not matched to a gene. Germline lookup yields CDR1 LGHDT and CDR2 YNNKEL (reference sequence). CDR3 coding DNA: TGTGCCAGCAGCCGCTACGGACAGGGCTATGGCTACACCTTC. Translation gives CASSRYGQGYGYTF.